The sequence of this T cell receptor (beta chain) was determined in a study of blood T cell repertoires in COVID-19 (dated by TCRdb to between 2020 and 2021). Background on the whole study: The collaborator samples originated in the United States, Italy and Spain and spanned the acute and convalescent phases of COVID-19. The repertoires were made available in a free public database intended to serve as a resource for research on the immune response to SARS-CoV-2. HLA class I and class II types, where available, came from metadata supplied by the sample provider rather than from assay-based typing. The samples were drawn from two sources: the first 160 participants of the ongoing ImmuneRACE study, and 1,254 subjects contributed by 6 global collaborators. Nearly every sample came with metadata listing a de-identified subject ID, COVID-19 status, age in years and sex. The prospective study material was composed of cDNA or gDNA derived from T cells, B-cell-depleted T cells, or PBMCs. The dataset comprised deeply sampled blood TCRbeta repertoires from subjects exposed to, actively infected with, or recovered from COVID-19. Points the paper makes about the study in general: Clinical and demographic metadata were provided uncurated, with the amount varying by source and participant.

The V end gives up 3 bases and the J end 2 bases, leaving 5 bases in the junction not matched to a gene. The CDR3 runs 17 amino acids, cysteine and phenylalanine included. The retained sequence is limited to the CDR3, 51 bases, with the frame set at the first base. In the germline V gene, CDR1 corresponds to SGHRS and CDR2 to YFSETQ. Whole blood was collected in K2EDTA tubes by collaborating institutions according to the institutions' own protocols. For TCRbeta analysis, collaborator samples were shipped as frozen whole blood, as isolated PBMCs, or as DNA extracted from either sample type. TCRbeta CDR3 regions were amplified from genomic DNA using the immunoSEQ Assay, a bias-controlled multiplex PCR. The authors' analysis ran thus. The number of nucleated cells in each sample was estimated from the amplification of reference gene primers within the assay. To quantify the absolute abundance of each unique TCRbeta CDR3 rearrangement, sequence reads were collapsed and filtered. For each sample, productive Simpson clonality was calculated as the square root of Simpson's diversity index across productive rearrangements. This immuneACCESS table, as held by TCRdb, lists in-frame sequences with V and J called but not all clones. Of the missing ones, under half trace to an unresolved V gene in checked studies; the others have no known cause. V, J and clone size were drawn from that table, and D and trimming were deduced from the DNA. Counted in this sample were 250,000 or so clones; more than 75% of them appeared once. The top ten hold roughly 8.5% of the sample.

Comment on this clone: No antigen is known for it. No much larger clonotype is one base removed from it; base qualities were not supplied.

The receptor was derived from a man between 35 and 55 years old with active or convalescent COVID-19. The sequenced sample consisted of peripheral blood. The sequence links TRBV5-1 to TRBJ2-3, with 14 middle bases fitting TRBD2. This receptor has the CDR3 CASSSGLAGGLTDTQYF. The bases read TGCGCCAGCAGCTCCGGACTAGCGGGAGGACTCACAGATACGCAGTATTTT.